These T cell receptor beta chains were read from a single sample in a study of blood T cell repertoires in COVID-19. The data were produced by immunoSEQ multiplex PCR, yet TCRdb's version contains in-frame clones alone and is incomplete. The sample consists of roughly 100,000 clones, 85% to 90% of them appearing once. Sequencing was carried out using peripheral blood. The receptor source for this set is a human donor in a cohort sampled during active COVID-19. Both conserved end residues are part of each CDR3. A D gene is named only where the DNA matches it firmly. For some rows the clone size is stated as once, few or many, or as a class when expanded; others skip it.

V gene	D gene	J gene	clone size	CDR3 DNA	CDR3 protein
TRBV27	TRBD1	TRBJ1-2	NA	TGTGCCAGCAGTCCCCGTCCCGGGACAGGGGGGATCGGCTACACCTTC	CASSPRPGTGGIGYTF
TRBV4-2	TRBD2	TRBJ2-3	NA	TGTGCCAGCAGCCAAGCGGTAACGGGGGGGGGAGCTACGCAGTATTTT	CASSQAVTGGGATQYF
TRBV11-3	NA	TRBJ1-1	NA	TGTGCCAGCAGCTTAAACAGAATAACGAACACTGAAGCTTTCTTT	CASSLNRITNTEAFF
TRBV28	TRBD1	TRBJ1-1	NA	TGTGCCAGCAGTTTCGTCTTAGACAGGGGAGGGAGTAACACTGAAGCTTTCTTT	CASSFVLDRGGSNTEAFF
TRBV7-9	NA	TRBJ2-1	NA	TGTGCCAGCAGCCCACATAAAGGGGCCCCCAATGAGCAGTTCTTC	CASSPHKGAPNEQFF
TRBV1	NA	TRBJ2-7	NA	TGCACCAGCAGCCAAGTCGTCGACGAGCAGTACTTC	CTSSQVVDEQYF
TRBV13	NA	TRBJ1-1	NA	TGTGCCAGCAGCTTACGAGCCCTTGGTGGTGAAGCTTTCTTT	CASSLRALGGEAFF
TRBV20-1	TRBD1	TRBJ1-1	NA	TGCAGTGCTAAAGGGGACAGTGAAGCTTTCTTT	CSAKGDSEAFF
TRBV12-3/TRBV12-4	NA	TRBJ1-5	NA	TGTGCCAGCAGTTCAGGGGATACGGGGCCCCAGCATTTT	CASSSGDTGPQHF
TRBV9	NA	TRBJ2-3	NA	TGTGCCAGCGGCGTGGGGGCAGGGGGCACAGATACGCAGTATTTT	CASGVGAGGTDTQYF
TRBV7-9	NA	TRBJ1-6	few	TGTGCCAGCAGCGACGGGGATTCACCCCTCCACTTT	CASSDGDSPLHF
TRBV6-5	NA	TRBJ2-3	NA	TGTGCCAGCAGGTTACAGGGTCGTGACACAGATACGCAGTATTTT	CASRLQGRDTDTQYF
TRBV19	NA	TRBJ1-6	NA	TGTGCCAGTCACCCGACGACAGGCGGTGTGGGTGGGGCACCCCTCCACTTT	CASHPTTGGVGGAPLHF
TRBV20-1	TRBD2	TRBJ2-1	NA	TGCAGTGCTAGTGATTCCGGGACTACCAATGAGCAGTTCTTC	CSASDSGTTNEQFF
TRBV5-1	NA	TRBJ2-5	NA	TGCGCCAGCAGCTGGAGACTCCGACAGAAAGAGACCCAGTACTTC	CASSWRLRQKETQYF
TRBV11-2	NA	TRBJ2-7	once	TGTGCCAGCAGTTTACTAGCTACCTACGAGCAGTACTTC	CASSLLATYEQYF
TRBV18	NA	TRBJ1-1	NA	TGTGCCAGCTCTAGGGGGTTGCCTGAAGCTTTCTTT	CASSRGLPEAFF
TRBV14	NA	TRBJ2-7	few	TGTGCCAGCAGCCGCCTCGGATCAGGGGTTGGGGGCGGTAGCCTGGGCGAGCAGTACTTC	CASSRLGSGVGGGSLGEQYF
TRBV3-1/TRBV3-2	TRBD1	TRBJ2-7	NA	TGTGCCAGCAGCCAAGTAATACCGGGACAGCTAACGTCTTACGAGCAGTACTTC	CASSQVIPGQLTSYEQYF
TRBV11-2	NA	TRBJ2-7	NA	TGTGCCAGCAATCGGCAGGGGCGTTACGAGCAGTACTTC	CASNRQGRYEQYF
TRBV5-1	NA	TRBJ1-1	NA	TGCGCCAGCAGCCTGGGGTTCGAGGGTGAAGCTTTCTTT	CASSLGFEGEAFF
TRBV9	TRBD2	TRBJ2-7	NA	TGTGCCAGCAGCGTAGGGCAGGAAGCATTGCGGGGGGAGCAGTACTTC	CASSVGQEALRGEQYF
TRBV12-5	TRBD1	TRBJ2-2	NA	TGTGCTAGTGGTTTGGTACTCGGAGGGACAGGAACCGGGGAGCTGTTTTTT	CASGLVLGGTGTGELFF
TRBV6-1	NA	TRBJ1-1	once	TGTGCCAGCAGTGAAAGGGGGAGGGTCCTGAAATCGAACACTGAAGCTTTCTTT	CASSERGRVLKSNTEAFF
TRBV6-6	TRBD2	TRBJ2-1	NA	TGTGCCAGCAAGGAGGCGGGAGGGCCGGTTGAGCAGTTCTTC	CASKEAGGPVEQFF
TRBV2	TRBD2	TRBJ2-1	NA	TGTGCCAGCAGGCGACTAGCGGGAGAATTCGATGAGCAGTTCTTC	CASRRLAGEFDEQFF
TRBV25-1	NA	TRBJ1-2	NA	TGTGCCAGCAGTGATCCAGGGGCTAATGGCTACACCTTC	CASSDPGANGYTF
TRBV28	NA	TRBJ1-1	once	TGTGCCAGCAGCCCCCGGGACACTGAAGCTTTCTTT	CASSPRDTEAFF
TRBV12-5	NA	TRBJ2-2	NA	TGTGCTAGTGGTTTGTCGGGAACGAACACCGGGGAGCTGTTTTTT	CASGLSGTNTGELFF
TRBV5-1	NA	TRBJ2-3	NA	TGCGCCAGCAGCTTGGAAGCCGGGACACAGAGCACAGATACGCAGTATTTT	CASSLEAGTQSTDTQYF
TRBV15	NA	TRBJ2-3	NA	TGTGCCACCGTGGGGCTGGGGGATACGCAGTATTTT	CATVGLGDTQYF
TRBV6-2/TRBV6-3	NA	TRBJ2-1	NA	TGTGCCAGCAGTTACCCCAGTCTTGAGCAGTTCTTC	CASSYPSLEQFF
TRBV7-9	NA	TRBJ1-4	NA	TGTGCCAGCATGTCGGGGGGCTTGAAAAAACTGTTTTTT	CASMSGGLKKLFF